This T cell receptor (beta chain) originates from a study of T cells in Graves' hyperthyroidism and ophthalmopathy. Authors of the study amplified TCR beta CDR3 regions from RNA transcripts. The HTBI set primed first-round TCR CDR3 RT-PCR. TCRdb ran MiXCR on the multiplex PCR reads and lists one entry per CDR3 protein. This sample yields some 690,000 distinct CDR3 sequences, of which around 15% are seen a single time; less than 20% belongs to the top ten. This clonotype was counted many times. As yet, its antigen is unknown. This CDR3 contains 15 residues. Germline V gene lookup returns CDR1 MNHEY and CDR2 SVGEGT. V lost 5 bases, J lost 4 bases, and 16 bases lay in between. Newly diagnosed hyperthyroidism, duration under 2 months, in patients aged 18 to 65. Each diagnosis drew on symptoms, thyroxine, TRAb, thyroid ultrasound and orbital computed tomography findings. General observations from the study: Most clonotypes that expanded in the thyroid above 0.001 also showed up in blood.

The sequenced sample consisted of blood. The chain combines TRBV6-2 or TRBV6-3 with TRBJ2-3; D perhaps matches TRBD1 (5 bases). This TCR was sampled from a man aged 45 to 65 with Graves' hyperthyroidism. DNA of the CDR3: TGTGCCAGCAGTGATCCCAACTTGGGGCCAGATACGCAGTATTTT. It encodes CASSDPNLGPDTQYF.